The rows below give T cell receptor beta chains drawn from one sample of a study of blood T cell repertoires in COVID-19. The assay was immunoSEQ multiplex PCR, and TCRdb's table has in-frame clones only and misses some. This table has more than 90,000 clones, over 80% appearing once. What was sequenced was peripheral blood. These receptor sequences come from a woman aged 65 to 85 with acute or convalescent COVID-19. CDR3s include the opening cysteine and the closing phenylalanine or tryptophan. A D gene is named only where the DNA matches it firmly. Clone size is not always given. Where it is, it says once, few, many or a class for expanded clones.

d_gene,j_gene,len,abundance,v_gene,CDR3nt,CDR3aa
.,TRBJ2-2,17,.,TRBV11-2,TGTGCCAGCAGCTTAGTGCAAGGGGCTTGGAACACCGGGGAGCTGTTTTTT,CASSLVQGAWNTGELFF
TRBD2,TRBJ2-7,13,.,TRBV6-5,TGTGCCAGCATCCGGACTAGGGCCTACGAGCAGTACTTC,CASIRTRAYEQYF
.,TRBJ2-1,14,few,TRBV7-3,TGTGCCAGCAGCCTAACAGGGACTGTCGGTGAGCAGTTCTTC,CASSLTGTVGEQFF
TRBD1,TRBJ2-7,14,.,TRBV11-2,TGTGCCAGCAGACCCGGGACAGGGGGTGGCGAGCAGTACTTC,CASRPGTGGGEQYF
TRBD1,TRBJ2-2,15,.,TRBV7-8,TGTGCCAGCAGCCGGGGACAGGGGGACACCGGGGAGCTGTTTTTT,CASSRGQGDTGELFF
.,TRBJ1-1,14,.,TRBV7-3,TGTGCCAGCAGCTTAAGTGGGGCGAACACTGAAGCTTTCTTT,CASSLSGANTEAFF
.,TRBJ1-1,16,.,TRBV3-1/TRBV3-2,TGTGCCAGCAGCCAAGGAGGGGCGCAGGGAGGTACTGAAGCTTTCTTT,CASSQGGAQGGTEAFF
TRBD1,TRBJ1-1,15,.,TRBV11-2,TGTGCCAGCAGCTTAGCAGGGGGCGGAAACACTGAAGCTTTCTTT,CASSLAGGGNTEAFF
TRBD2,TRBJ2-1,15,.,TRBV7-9,TGTGCCAGCAGCTTAAGACTAGCGGTTGCAAATGAGCAGTTCTTC,CASSLRLAVANEQFF
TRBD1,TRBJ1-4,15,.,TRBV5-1,TGCGCCAGCAGCCCGGTGGGACAGGGCGACGAAAAACTGTTTTTT,CASSPVGQGDEKLFF
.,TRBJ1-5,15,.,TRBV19,TGTGCCAGTATCCCCGGGGGGGGCGCAAATCAGCCCCAGCATTTT,CASIPGGGANQPQHF
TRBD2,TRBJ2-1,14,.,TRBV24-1,TGTGCCACCAGGGGAGCGGGAGAATACAATGAGCAGTTCTTC,CATRGAGEYNEQFF
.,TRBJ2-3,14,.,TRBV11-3,TGTGCCAGCAGCTCACGCAGGGAAACAGATACGCAGTATTTT,CASSSRRETDTQYF
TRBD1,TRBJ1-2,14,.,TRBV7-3,TGTGCCAGCAGCAATGACAGGGCAAGCTATGGCTACACCTTC,CASSNDRASYGYTF
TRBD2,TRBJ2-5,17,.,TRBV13,TGTGCCAGCAGCTCCACCAAAGCGGGGGGATACCAAGAGACCCAGTACTTC,CASSSTKAGGYQETQYF
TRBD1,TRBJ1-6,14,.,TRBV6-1,TGTGCCAGCAGTGACACAGGGGGAAATTCACCCCTCCACTTT,CASSDTGGNSPLHF
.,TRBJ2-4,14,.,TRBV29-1,TGCAGCGTTGAAGATCAACGGGGTCAAAACATTCAGTACTTC,CSVEDQRGQNIQYF
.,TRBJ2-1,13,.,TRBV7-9,TGTGCCAGCAGCTTAGGGACTACCCCTCAGCAGTTCTTC,CASSLGTTPQQFF
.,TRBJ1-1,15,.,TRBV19,TGTGCCAGTAGTCCCTCCGACAGGCCTGGGACTGAAGCTTTCTTT,CASSPSDRPGTEAFF
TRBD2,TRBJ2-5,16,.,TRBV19,TGTGCCAGTAGTTCCGGACTAGCGGTGGGGCAAGAGACCCAGTACTTC,CASSSGLAVGQETQYF
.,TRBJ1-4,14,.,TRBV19,TGTGCCAGTAGTATCGGCGGGGCCCAAGAAAAACTGTTTTTT,CASSIGGAQEKLFF
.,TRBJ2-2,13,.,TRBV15,TGTGCCACCCGCCCAACAGACACCGGGGAGCTGTTTTTT,CATRPTDTGELFF
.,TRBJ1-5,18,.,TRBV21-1,TGTGCCAGCAGCCACACATACCTCTCCGACAGAGACAATCAGCCCCAGCATTTT,CASSHTYLSDRDNQPQHF
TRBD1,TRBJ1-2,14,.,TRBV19,TGTGCCAGTAGAAGGACAGGGGGCGCGCGGGGCTACACCTTC,CASRRTGGARGYTF
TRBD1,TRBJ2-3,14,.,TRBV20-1,TGCAGTGCTAGTGGGACAGGGGTCGCAGATACGCAGTATTTT,CSASGTGVADTQYF
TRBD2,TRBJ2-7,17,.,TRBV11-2,TGTGCCAGCAGCTCGGGACTAGCGGGAGGGCCTCTCGGCGAGCAGTACTTC,CASSSGLAGGPLGEQYF